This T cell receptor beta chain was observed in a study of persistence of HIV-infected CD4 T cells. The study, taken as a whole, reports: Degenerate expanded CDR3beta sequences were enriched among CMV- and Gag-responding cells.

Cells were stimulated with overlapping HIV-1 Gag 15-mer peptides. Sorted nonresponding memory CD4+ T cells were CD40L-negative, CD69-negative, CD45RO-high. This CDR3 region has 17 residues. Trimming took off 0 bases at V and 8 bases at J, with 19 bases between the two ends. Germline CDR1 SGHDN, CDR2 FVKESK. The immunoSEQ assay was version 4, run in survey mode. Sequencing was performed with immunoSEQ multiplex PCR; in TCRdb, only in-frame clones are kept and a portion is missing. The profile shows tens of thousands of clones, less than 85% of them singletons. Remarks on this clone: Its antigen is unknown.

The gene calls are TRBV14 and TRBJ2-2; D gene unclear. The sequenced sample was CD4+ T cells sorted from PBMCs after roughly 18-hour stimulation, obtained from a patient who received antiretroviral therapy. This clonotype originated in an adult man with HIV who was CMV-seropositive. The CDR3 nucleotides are TGTGCCAGCAGCCAAGATAATGGCCCTACATCGGCGGGGGAGCTGTTTTTT. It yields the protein CASSQDNGPTSAGELFF.